A single sample gave rise to the 21 T cell receptor beta chains below, sequenced in a study of tumor-infiltrating lymphocytes in primary liver carcinoma. Total RNA amounting to 450 to 500 ng was the source from which TCR beta cDNA was made with a constant-region primer. Three-round nested multiplex PCR performed with slightly modified ARM-PCR produced the TCR beta libraries. Amplification in the first two PCR rounds was performed using TRBV1-TRBV30 forward primers and a C-beta reverse primer for around 11 cycles each. TCRdb used MiXCR to reprocess the multiplex PCR reads, holding one entry per CDR3 protein. In the table there are about 320,000 distinct CDR3 sequences, about 62% of which are singletons. Germline DNA was also extracted, while the blood RNA originated from unsorted whole blood. Sequencing input: peripheral blood. Receptors originate from a middle-aged man with primary liver carcinoma and hepatitis B virus infection.

The chain recombines TRBV10-3 with TRBJ2-3; D remains ambiguous. Germline V lookup: CDR1 ENHRY, CDR2 SYGVKD. Trimming removed 6 bases from V and 4 bases from J, with 14 bases in between. This CDR3 comprises 14 residues. CDR3 region: CAIRKSRSSDTQYF. The CDR3 region has the DNA TGTGCCATCAGGAAGAGTAGGAGCTCAGATACGCAGTATTTT.

This clonotype was seen many times. Compared with germline, one end of the junction differs, possibly owing to a read error. V usage is TRBV12-3 or TRBV12-4 and J usage is TRBJ2-1; D may match TRBD1 or TRBD2 (5 bases each). The CDR3 consists of 12 residues. The CDR3 loop reads CASSKGTASGSF. The DNA for the CDR3 is TGTGCCAGCAGTAAGGGGACGGCCTCTGGTAGCTTC.

This clonotype was detected only once. This may come from a read error, since a much larger clone is one base off. V is TRBV6-1 and J is TRBJ2-1; 15 bases fit TRBD2. Germline V gene sequence: CDR1 MNHNS, CDR2 SASEGT. The CDR3 extends over 15 amino acids. V was clipped by 2 bases and J by 15 bases; unmatched bases: 8. The CDR3 sequence is CASSEWTSGRVQMFF. CDR3 DNA sequence: TGTGCCAGCAGTGAATGGACTAGCGGGAGGGTTCAGATGTTCTTC.

Worth noting for this clonotype: Its ends do not fully match the called genes, so a read error is possible. V gene TRBV24-1 combines with J gene TRBJ2-1; 7 bases align to TRBD2. This CDR3 region has 17 residues. CDR1 and CDR2 from the germline V gene are KGHDR and SFDVKD. CDR3 nucleotides: TGTGCCACCAGTGATGGGGCTAGCGGAGTCTCCTACAATGAGAAGTTCTTC. Translated: CATSDGASGVSYNEKFF.

Concerning this clonotype: A single base separates this from a much larger clone, so it may be a read error. The chain is built from TRBV12-3 or TRBV12-4 and TRBJ2-4, with no clear D. The CDR3 has 12 residues. The CDR3 DNA reads TGTACCAGCACTGGGGCCAAAAACATTCAGTACTTC. As protein: CTSTGAKNIQYF.

Points on this clonotype: A much larger clone sits a single nucleotide away, making a read error possible. CDR3 in amino acids: CTSSYSLAGQDTQYF. The CDR3 region has the DNA TGTACCAGCAGTTACTCCCTAGCGGGACAAGATACGCAGTATTTT. The chain is built from TRBV6-5 and TRBJ2-3, with 9 bases identical to TRBD2. This CDR3 spans 15 amino acids. CDR1 is MNHEY, CDR2 SVGAGI, per germline.

This clonotype was seen ten or more times. V is TRBV29-1 and J is TRBJ2-1; D may be TRBD1 (5 bases). The germline CDR1 and CDR2 sequences are SQVTM and ANQGSEA. CDR3 length: 12 amino acids. Trimming removed 6 bases from V and 7 bases from J, with 13 bases in between. CDR3 nucleotides: TGCAGCGTGGATCAAGACAGTAATGAGCAGTTCTTC. Amino acid sequence: CSVDQDSNEQFF.

Note on this clonotype: Just one base apart from a much larger clone, this may be a read error. This chain links TRBV5-1 with TRBJ1-1; weak D call: TRBD1 (5 bases). The CDR3 is 16 amino acids. Between the trimmed V and J ends, which lost 5 bases and 1 base, there was a span of 18 bases. The germline V gene encodes CDR1 SGHRS and CDR2 YFSETQ. CDR3 DNA sequence: TGCGCCAGCAGTCCTTCTTGGGGCACGACGAACACTGAAGCTTTCTTT. The encoded protein is CASSPSWGTTNTEAFF. Variable domain in full (rest from reference TRBV5-1 and TRBJ1-1): KAGVTQTPRYLIKTRGQQVTLSCSPISGHRSVSWYQQTPGQGLQFLFEYFSETQRNKGNFPGRFSGRQFSNSRSEMNVSTLELGDSALYLCASSPSWGTTNTEAFFGQGTRLTVV.

The V gene is TRBV6-1, the J gene TRBJ2-5; D not certain. CDR1 MNHNS and CDR2 SASEGT come from the germline V gene. This CDR3 region has 13 residues. The germline V and J ends were trimmed by 6 bases and 5 bases, with 13 bases remaining between them. The CDR3 nucleotides read TGTGCCAGCAGCTCCGGCATATGGGAGACCCAGTACTTC. Translating gives CASSSGIWETQYF.

Concerning this clonotype itself: Since no conserved phenylalanine or tryptophan closes the CDR3, a read error is the likely cause. The rearrangement links TRBV29-1 to TRBJ1-2, with TRBD1 identical over 8 bases. The germline gives CDR1 SQVTM, CDR2 ANQGSEA. Trimming took 3 bases from V and 3 from J; bases not matched to a gene: 9. The CDR3 totals 15 residues. In DNA, the CDR3 is TGCAGCGTTGAGTTACGGACAGGGACCGACTATGGCTACACCTCC. Amino acids: CSVELRTGTDYGYTS.

DNA of the CDR3: TGTGCCACCAGTGCTTCCTTAGCGGGAGCCCTTGGCAATGAGCAGTTCTTC. Translated: CATSASLAGALGNEQFF. The chain is built from TRBV24-1 and TRBJ2-1; TRBD2 agrees at 9 bases. The trim removed 5 bases at V and 6 bases at J, leaving 13 bases unmatched. The CDR3 contains 17 residues. The germline V gene encodes CDR1 KGHDR and CDR2 SFDVKD.

CDR3 DNA sequence: TGTGCCATCAGTTCACGGGACGGATACTATGAGCAGTTCTTC. Encoded protein: CAISSRDGYYEQFF. This chain uses TRBV10-3 with TRBJ2-1; D possibly uses TRBD1 or TRBD2 (5 bases each). The germline V gene has CDR1 ENHRY and CDR2 SYGVKD. The CDR3 consists of 14 residues. V lost 5 bases, J lost 8 bases, and 16 bases lay in between.

The rearrangement joins TRBV5-1 to TRBJ2-2; D perhaps matches TRBD1 (6 bases). V gave up 4 bases and J gave up 3 bases, with 16 bases separating them. The CDR3 spans 16 residues. Germline CDR1 SGHRS, CDR2 YFSETQ. In nucleotides, the CDR3 is TGCGCCAGCAGCCCCGGCAGGGGCGCCGACACCGGGGAGCTGTTTTTT. Amino acid sequence: CASSPGRGADTGELFF.

The V gene is TRBV6-6, the J gene TRBJ1-4, with D possibly matching TRBD1 (5 bases). The CDR3 spans 15 residues. Germline V lookup: CDR1 MNHNY, CDR2 SVGAGI (reference sequence). V shed 6 bases and J shed 6 bases, with 17 bases lying between them. The CDR3 DNA sequence: TGTGCCAGCAGCACGCAGGGCGGCACTGATGAAAAACTGTTTTTT. Amino acid sequence: CASSTQGGTDEKLFF.

Notes on this clonotype: The junction departs from germline at one end; a sequencing error may be responsible. V and J are TRBV29-1 and TRBJ2-6; D may match TRBD1 or TRBD2 (5 bases each). Germline V gene sequence: CDR1 SQVTM, CDR2 ANQGSEA. CDR3 length: 13 amino acids. The CDR3 region has the DNA TGCAGCATTGAGAGTAGGGGAGCCGACGTCCTGACTTTC. It codes for CSIESRGADVLTF.

The chain links TRBV7-9 to TRBJ2-7; the match to TRBD2 covers 7 bases. This CDR3 has 16 residues. The junction had 8 bases not matched to a gene; V was cut back by 1 base and J by 2 bases. From germline, CDR1 is SEHNR and CDR2 FQNEAQ (reference sequence). The CDR3 coding sequence is TGTGCCAGCAGCTTAGGTCGGGGCGGGAGACCCTACGAGCAGTACTTC. This gives the protein CASSLGRGGRPYEQYF.

Remarks on this clonotype: Just one base apart from a much larger clone, this may be a read error. This rearrangement joins TRBV12-3 or TRBV12-4 to TRBJ2-1; TRBD2 matches at 8 bases. The length of the CDR3 is 15 residues. CDR3 amino acids: CASSISGISYSEQFF. CDR3 sequence (DNA): TGTGCCAGCAGCATTAGCGGGATTTCCTACAGTGAGCAGTTCTTC.

The V and J genes are TRBV29-1 and TRBJ2-3, with D perhaps TRBD1 (7 bases). The CDR3 runs to 12 residues. Germline V gives CDR1 SQVTM, CDR2 ANQGSEA. This chain's CDR3 is CSAQGGGSPQYF. The CDR3 DNA reads TGCAGTGCCCAGGGGGGAGGTAGCCCCCAGTATTTT.

Comments on this clonotype: A read error is possible here, since a much larger clone lies one base away. The CDR3 carries no conserved terminal phenylalanine or tryptophan, so it likely arises from a read error. The chain links TRBV6-1 to TRBJ2-7; D might be TRBD1 (6 bases). The CDR3 spans 13 residues. Trimming cost V 7 bases and J 5 bases, with 15 bases left between them. Germline V lookup: CDR1 MNHNS, CDR2 SASEGT. DNA for the CDR3: TGTGCCAGCAAAAGTTCAGGGGCTCACGAGCAGTACTCC. It yields the protein CASKSSGAHEQYS.

Concerning this clonotype itself: Here the CDR3 omits its conserved ending phenylalanine or tryptophan, so a read error is the likely source. The CDR3 protein is CASSYREYNEQFL. The DNA for the CDR3 is TGTGCCAGCAGCTACAGGGAATACAATGAGCAGTTCCTC. The chain has TRBV6-6 and TRBJ2-1; maybe TRBD1 (6 bases). Germline V gene sequence: CDR1 MNHNY, CDR2 SVGAGI (reference sequence). V lost 6 bases and J 4 bases, leaving 10 bases between the germline ends. The CDR3 extends over 13 amino acids.

Comment on this clonotype: The junction and the germline gene differ at one end; a read error may be behind it. This chain uses TRBV4-2 with TRBJ2-3; D call uncertain. Germline CDR1 is LGHNA and CDR2 is YNFKEQ. The CDR3 has 13 amino acids. CDR3 in amino acids: CANSQGNADTRYF. CDR3 in DNA: TGTGCCAACAGCCAAGGGAACGCAGATACGCGGTATTTT.